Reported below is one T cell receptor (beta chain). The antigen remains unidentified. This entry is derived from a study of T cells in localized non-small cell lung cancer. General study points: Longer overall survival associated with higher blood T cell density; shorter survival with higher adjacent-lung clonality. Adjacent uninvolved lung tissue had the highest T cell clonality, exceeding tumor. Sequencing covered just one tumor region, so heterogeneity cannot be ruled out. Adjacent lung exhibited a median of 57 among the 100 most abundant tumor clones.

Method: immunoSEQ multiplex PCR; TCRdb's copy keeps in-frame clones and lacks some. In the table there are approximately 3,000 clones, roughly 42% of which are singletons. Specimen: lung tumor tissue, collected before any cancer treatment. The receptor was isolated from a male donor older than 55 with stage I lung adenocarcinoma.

CDR3 amino acids: CASSRVGVKGTEAFF. CDR3 nucleotide sequence: TGTGCCAGCAGCCGAGTAGGGGTTAAGGGGACTGAAGCTTTCTTT. The J gene is TRBJ1-1, the V gene TRBV16, with D possibly matching TRBD1 (5 bases). Per germline, CDR1 KGHSY and CDR2 FQNENV. CDR3 size: 15 residues. Trimming cost V 4 bases and J 5 bases, with 17 bases left between them.